Given below is one T cell receptor (beta chain) in context. This table comes from immunoSEQ multiplex PCR, and its TCRdb copy is limited to in-frame clones, with some not included. Of under 300,000 clones in the sample, approximately 88% were seen once. This specimen comes from a study of blood T cell repertoires in COVID-19. Material for sequencing was peripheral blood. The clonotype originates from a woman aged 30 to 39 with acute or convalescent COVID-19.

CDR3 in amino acids: CASSQVRQGNRGNTIYF. The CDR3 DNA reads as TGCGCCAGCAGCCAAGTCAGACAGGGGAATCGAGGAAACACCATATATTTT. The chain uses TRBV4-1 and TRBJ1-3; the match to TRBD1 covers 8 bases. This CDR3 has 17 residues. Germline-derived CDR1 and CDR2 are MGHRA and YSYEKL. V was clipped by 1 base and J by 4 bases; unmatched bases: 9.